The 3 T cell receptor beta chains below all came from one sample that was sequenced in a study. TCRdb reprocessed the RT-PCR reads via MiXCR and lists one record per CDR3 protein. This table holds hundreds of thousands of distinct CDR3 sequences, over 12% found once. The source material was memory CD4+ T cells from blood. The receptors derive from a female donor in good health, serving as a healthy control.

In regard to this clonotype: Its ends do not fully match the called genes, so a read error is possible. This sequence joins TRBV5-1 and TRBJ2-3; the D is unclear. Germline V lookup: CDR1 SGHRS, CDR2 YFSETQ. This CDR3 spans 14 amino acids. Here the CDR3 reads CASSLEPAPDTQYF. The CDR3 coding sequence is TGCGCCAGCAGTTTGGAGCCGGCTCCAGATACGCAGTATTTT.

This sequence joins TRBV6-1 and TRBJ1-2; weak D call: TRBD1 (6 bases). This CDR3 contains 13 residues. The germline V gene has CDR1 MNHNS and CDR2 SASEGT. Deletions cut 2 bases from V and 6 bases from J, with 10 bases between. The CDR3 DNA reads TGTGCCAGCAGTGAAAGACAGGTTGATGGCTACACCTTC. Its protein product is CASSERQVDGYTF.

This clonotype came up many times. The rearrangement joins TRBV20-1 to TRBJ2-1; TRBD2 agrees at 10 bases. CDR1 is DFQATT and CDR2 is SNEGSKA in the germline V gene (reference sequence). CDR3 size: 13 residues. The ends lost 4 bases at V and 7 bases at J; junction bases unmatched: 4. CDR3 sequence (DNA): TGCAGTGCTACGGGACTAGCGCCAAATGAGCAGTTCTTC. This translates into CSATGLAPNEQFF.